This is a list of T cell receptor beta chains from one sample in a study of cytomegalovirus exposure and HLA in healthy donors. The method was immunoSEQ multiplex PCR; TCRdb's version includes in-frame clones alone and lacks a portion of them. The repertoire consists of fewer than 300,000 clones, with 80% occurring once and the leading ten covering about 0.3%. Sequenced material: PBMCs. The source is a girl aged 2-10 years in good health and CMV-seronegative. The CDR3 runs from the conserved cysteine through the conserved F or W. The D gene is left open where the match is weak. Size is stated for part of the rows, as once, few or many counts, or as a class when the clone is expanded.

clone size	D gene	V gene	J gene	CDR3 protein	CDR3 DNA
.	.	TRBV7-2	TRBJ2-2	CASSPREGGDRELFF	TGTGCCAGCAGCCCAAGGGAAGGGGGGGACCGGGAGCTGTTTTTT
.	TRBD1	TRBV19	TRBJ2-7	CASSPGTGGYEQYF	TGTGCCAGTAGTCCGGGGACAGGGGGCTACGAGCAGTACTTC
.	.	TRBV5-4	TRBJ2-5	CASSLRGKETQYF	TGTGCCAGCAGCTTGCGGGGAAAAGAGACCCAGTACTTC
few	.	TRBV7-8	TRBJ1-6	CASSPSTGMNSPLHF	TGTGCCAGCAGCCCATCCACAGGGATGAATTCACCCCTCCACTTT
.	.	TRBV19	TRBJ1-1	CASSAAYGRITEAFF	TGTGCCAGTAGTGCGGCATACGGGAGGATCACTGAAGCTTTCTTT
once	.	TRBV19	TRBJ1-4	CASSAVLPGEKLFF	TGTGCCAGTAGTGCAGTTCTCCCTGGTGAAAAACTGTTTTTT
.	TRBD1	TRBV4-2	TRBJ1-6	CASSQELRQGPKSPLHF	TGTGCCAGCAGCCAAGAACTGAGACAGGGCCCCAAATCACCCCTCCACTTT
.	TRBD2	TRBV18	TRBJ2-5	CASSPPSLAGETQYF	TGTGCCAGCTCACCACCGTCCCTAGCGGGAGAGACCCAGTACTTC
.	TRBD2	TRBV7-3	TRBJ2-1	CASSLWGRLAGSSYNEQFF	TGTGCCAGCAGCCTCTGGGGCCGACTAGCGGGAAGCTCCTACAATGAGCAGTTCTTC
few	TRBD1	TRBV5-4	TRBJ2-7	CASSFRDRVYEQYF	TGTGCCAGCAGCTTTCGGGACAGGGTCTACGAGCAGTACTTC
.	.	TRBV29-1	TRBJ1-4	CSVVWSGEKLFF	TGCAGCGTTGTCTGGTCGGGGGAAAAACTGTTTTTT
.	.	TRBV5-4	TRBJ1-1	CASSFSASTEAFF	TGTGCCAGCAGCTTCTCTGCCAGCACTGAAGCTTTCTTT
once	.	TRBV19	TRBJ1-4	CASSISVLGSEKLFF	TGTGCCAGTAGTATAAGCGTTTTGGGGAGTGAAAAACTGTTTTTT
.	TRBD1	TRBV7-3	TRBJ2-2	CASSLLARGRVTGELFF	TGTGCCAGCAGCTTATTGGCGAGGGGGCGTGTAACCGGGGAGCTGTTTTTT
.	.	TRBV19	TRBJ1-2	CASSIEKGDWSLGYTF	TGTGCCAGTAGTATAGAAAAAGGGGATTGGTCGTTGGGCTACACCTTC
.	TRBD1	TRBV7-9	TRBJ1-1	CASSLVQGALPNTEAFF	TGTGCCAGCAGCTTAGTACAGGGGGCGCTTCCGAACACTGAAGCTTTCTTT
.	TRBD1	TRBV5-1	TRBJ1-2	CASSSLTGDGYTF	TGCGCCAGCAGCTCCTTAACAGGGGATGGCTACACCTTC
.	.	TRBV13	TRBJ2-7	CASSLGASFYEQYF	TGTGCCAGCAGCTTAGGGGCTTCCTTCTACGAGCAGTACTTC
.	.	TRBV6-1	TRBJ1-5	CASGRADQPQHF	TGTGCCAGCGGGAGGGCCGATCAGCCCCAGCATTTT
.	TRBD1	TRBV28	TRBJ1-5	CASRRTGDNSNQPQHF	TGTGCCAGCAGGCGGACAGGGGATAATAGCAATCAGCCCCAGCATTTT
.	.	TRBV6-1	TRBJ2-5	CASSAGHSETQYF	TGTGCCAGCAGTGCAGGACATTCCGAGACCCAGTACTTC
.	TRBD1	TRBV2	TRBJ2-7	CASTGTGALYEQYF	TGTGCCAGCACTGGGACAGGAGCCCTCTACGAGCAGTACTTC
.	TRBD2	TRBV28	TRBJ2-7	CASSFTLAGGNSYEQYF	TGTGCCAGCAGTTTTACCCTAGCGGGGGGCAACTCCTACGAGCAGTACTTC
.	TRBD1	TRBV29-1	TRBJ2-7	CSVGQGRSSYEQYF	TGCAGCGTCGGACAGGGTAGGAGCTCCTACGAGCAGTACTTC
.	TRBD1	TRBV7-9	TRBJ1-2	CASSVRQGALDYGYTF	TGTGCCAGCAGCGTACGACAGGGGGCGTTAGACTATGGCTACACCTTC
.	TRBD2	TRBV7-3	TRBJ2-2	CASSLMVASGNTGELFF	TGTGCCAGCAGTTTAATGGTGGCTAGCGGAAACACCGGGGAGCTGTTTTTT
.	.	TRBV14	TRBJ1-1	CASSQVRRTEAFF	TGTGCCAGCAGCCAAGTCCGCAGAACCGAAGCTTTCTTT
few	.	TRBV27	TRBJ2-4	CASSLGSGRPIQYF	TGTGCCAGCAGTTTGGGTTCGGGGAGGCCCATTCAGTACTTC
.	.	TRBV7-2	TRBJ1-5	CASSRRTGSANQPQHF	TGTGCCAGCAGCCGTAGAACAGGGAGCGCGAATCAGCCCCAGCATTTT
.	TRBD1	TRBV5-1	TRBJ2-7	CASSWDGTGGVYEQYF	TGCGCCAGCAGCTGGGACGGGACAGGGGGCGTCTACGAGCAGTACTTC
once	.	TRBV10-3	TRBJ2-3	CAINPGMAGTDTQYF	TGTGCCATCAACCCCGGGATGGCGGGCACAGATACGCAGTATTTT
.	.	TRBV7-9	TRBJ2-1	CASSPPSSAGDYNEQFF	TGTGCCAGCAGCCCACCTTCGTCAGCGGGCGACTACAATGAGCAGTTCTTC
.	.	TRBV30	TRBJ2-5	CAWSAGTLQETQYF	TGTGCCTGGAGTGCCGGGACACTCCAAGAGACCCAGTACTTC
.	.	TRBV9	TRBJ1-1	CASSGPGNTEAFF	TGTGCCAGCAGCGGACCAGGGAACACTGAAGCTTTCTTT
.	TRBD2	TRBV10-3	TRBJ2-3	CATTRLAADTQYF	TGTGCCACCACGAGACTAGCGGCAGATACGCAGTATTTT
.	TRBD2	TRBV27	TRBJ2-1	CASSGGGLAGSEQFF	TGTGCCAGCAGTGGGGGAGGACTAGCGGGAAGTGAGCAGTTCTTC
few	.	TRBV6-5	TRBJ1-1	CASGIDSEAFF	TGTGCCAGCGGGATAGACAGTGAAGCTTTCTTT
.	TRBD2	TRBV7-9	TRBJ2-3	CASSLPGSGGATDTQYF	TGTGCCAGCAGCCTCCCGGGTAGCGGGGGGGCAACAGATACGCAGTATTTT
.	.	TRBV2	TRBJ1-3	CASLQGFGGNTIYF	TGTGCCAGCCTCCAGGGGTTTGGTGGAAACACCATATATTTT
.	.	TRBV7-9	TRBJ1-2	CASSPGHTF	TGTGCCAGCAGCCCAGGTCACACCTTC
.	.	TRBV11-2	TRBJ2-1	CASSLERWSSYNEQFF	TGTGCCAGCAGCTTAGAACGGTGGTCCTCCTACAATGAGCAGTTCTTC
once	.	TRBV18	TRBJ2-3	CASSPITTQRHTDTQYF	TGTGCCAGCTCACCGATAACGACCCAACGACACACAGATACGCAGTATTTT
.	TRBD1	TRBV6-1	TRBJ2-5	CASSRQGGVGETQYF	TGTGCCAGCAGTAGACAGGGGGGTGTTGGGGAGACCCAGTACTTC
.	TRBD1	TRBV9	TRBJ2-7	CASSVTGTDYEQYF	TGTGCCAGCAGCGTGACAGGGACGGACTACGAGCAGTACTTC